This is a list of T cell receptor beta chains from one sample in a study of T cell repertoires and HLA-DP antigens. Produced via immunoSEQ multiplex PCR; TCRdb's table is partial and in-frame only. In the table there are some 89,000 clones, approximately 86% of which are singletons. These TCRs are of unknown antigen specificity. The sequenced sample consisted of CD4+ T cells from PBMCs. The receptors stem from a man in his fifties or sixties in good health and CMV-seronegative. The conserved cysteine and the conserved F or W are not part of the CDR3 here. Clone size is stated in some rows and not others, as once, few, many or a class when expanded.

abundance,v_gene,j_gene,CDR3aa
few,TRBV11-2,TRBJ1-1,ASSPWDLENTEAF
.,TRBV5-4,TRBJ2-5,ASSSDHGLGETQY
.,TRBV11-2,TRBJ2-7,ASTPLTSPAYEQY
.,TRBV15,TRBJ2-7,ATSPGWETYEQY
few,TRBV2,TRBJ2-4,ASSESGGNIQY
.,TRBV10-2,TRBJ2-1,ASSEASGSFLRINEQF
.,TRBV18,TRBJ2-3,ASSLAGASTDTQY
.,TRBV6-5,TRBJ2-7,ASSTWAGTSNEQY
.,TRBV11-3,TRBJ1-3,ASSPGQGPGNTIY
.,TRBV2,TRBJ1-2,ASSDLGNYGYT
medium-sized,TRBV18,TRBJ1-3,ASSPGQGGNTIY
.,TRBV13,TRBJ2-5,ASSSSSGRAQETQY
few,TRBV6-1,TRBJ1-5,ASRNNQPQH
few,TRBV5-4,TRBJ1-2,ASSSTGNGGYT
once,TRBV29-1,TRBJ2-1,SASLRGGNEQF
.,TRBV7-2,TRBJ1-3,ASSLETGVGNTIY
.,TRBV14,TRBJ2-2,ASSQVGGPTGELF
.,TRBV7-9,TRBJ1-5,ASSLGEVRPQH
.,TRBV5-4,TRBJ2-7,ASSLTISYEQY
.,TRBV13,TRBJ2-3,ASSLFGTDTQY
.,TRBV29-1,TRBJ2-1,SVGLTGNEQF
.,TRBV5-1,TRBJ2-1,ASSPGRTRSNEQF
.,TRBV15,TRBJ1-2,ATSRASGEST
.,TRBV5-1,TRBJ1-4,ASRSIRGEKLF
.,TRBV11-3,TRBJ2-2,ASSSPSWDTGELF
.,TRBV28,TRBJ1-5,ASSSLDRPNQPQH
.,TRBV7-2,TRBJ2-7,ASSLEGMYEQY
.,TRBV9,TRBJ2-2,ASSVGGGGTGELF
.,TRBV5-5,TRBJ2-5,ASSVGTAIQETQY
.,TRBV25-1,TRBJ2-7,ASSGGRSYEQY
once,TRBV7-2,TRBJ2-5,ASRPPQGQGQRETQY
once,TRBV15,TRBJ1-2,ATSRDTSYGYT
.,TRBV11-2,TRBJ1-6,ASSFTGQGYSPLH